The clone carrying this T cell receptor (beta chain) has just a few counts. The antigen is not known. One heparinised draw of blood, averaging roughly 110 mL, came from each donor. Based on CD45RO/CCR7/CD25/CD127/CD95/CD27, CD4+ regulatory, stem cell-like memory, naive and central memory cells were sorted. Populations obtained by sorting all exceeded 98% purity. This entry is derived from a study of beta chain features in type 1 diabetes. Study-wide results and limits: In patients and controls equally, PCR might favor templates that are shorter.

Expressed TCRB transcripts were sequenced, since all the RNA that had been isolated was reverse transcribed. Sequenced by immunoSEQ multiplex PCR; TCRdb stores in-frame clones only, minus some. The table includes hundreds of thousands of clones, around 13% detected once. The sequenced sample was naive CD4+ T cells from blood. The sequence derives from a man aged 18 to 29 in good health.

The CDR3 bases are TGCGCCAGCAGCTTGTCCGCTAGCGGGGGAAAAAACATTCAGTACTTC. This sequence encodes CASSLSASGGKNIQYF. The gene calls are TRBV5-1 and TRBJ2-4, with TRBD2 matching over 10 bases. The ends lost 1 base at V and 4 bases at J; junction bases unmatched: 5. Germline V gene lookup returns CDR1 SGHRS and CDR2 YFSETQ. The CDR3 runs to 16 residues.